This is a list of T cell receptor beta chains from one sample in a study of blood T cell repertoires in COVID-19. Measured with immunoSEQ multiplex PCR; TCRdb has only the in-frame clones, and not every one. In the table there are 310,000 or so clones, 86% of which are singletons. The sample taken for sequencing was PBMCs or T cells enriched from blood (not recorded which). The receptors were sampled from a woman aged 18-29 years who had recovered from COVID-19. Both conserved end residues are part of each CDR3. Each record gives: clone size, CDR3 length, V gene, J gene, D gene, CDR3 protein, CDR3 DNA. D genes are given only for firm matches. A clone size is listed for some rows: how often the clone was seen (once, few, many), or a class if it is expanded.

clone_size: -; cdr3_length: 17; v_call: TRBV7-2; j_call: TRBJ2-1; d_call: -; cdr3_aa: CASSLGLQGGPRNEQFF; cdr3_nt: TGTGCCAGCAGCTTAGGTTTACAGGGGGGGCCGCGGAATGAGCAGTTCTTC
clone_size: -; cdr3_length: 15; v_call: TRBV5-1; j_call: TRBJ2-1; d_call: TRBD2; cdr3_aa: CASSESGSAYNEQFF; cdr3_nt: TGCGCCAGCTCGGAGAGCGGGAGTGCATACAATGAGCAGTTCTTC
clone_size: -; cdr3_length: 14; v_call: TRBV24-1; j_call: TRBJ2-2; d_call: TRBD2; cdr3_aa: CAVGGRAPPGELFF; cdr3_nt: TGTGCCGTGGGCGGGAGGGCTCCCCCCGGGGAGCTGTTTTTT
clone_size: -; cdr3_length: 14; v_call: TRBV28; j_call: TRBJ1-4; d_call: TRBD1; cdr3_aa: CASSEGAGNEKLFF; cdr3_nt: TGTGCCAGCAGTGAGGGGGCTGGTAATGAAAAACTGTTTTTT
clone_size: -; cdr3_length: 14; v_call: TRBV10-2; j_call: TRBJ2-5; d_call: TRBD1; cdr3_aa: CASRPGQGAETQYF; cdr3_nt: TGCGCCAGCAGGCCGGGACAGGGGGCAGAGACCCAGTACTTC
clone_size: -; cdr3_length: 13; v_call: TRBV10-1; j_call: TRBJ1-1; d_call: TRBD1; cdr3_aa: CASSDEGAIEAFF; cdr3_nt: TGCGCCAGCAGTGATGAGGGGGCTATTGAAGCTTTCTTT
clone_size: -; cdr3_length: 13; v_call: TRBV24-1; j_call: TRBJ1-3; d_call: TRBD1; cdr3_aa: CATSATGANTIYF; cdr3_nt: TGTGCCACCAGTGCGACAGGGGCAAACACCATATATTTT
clone_size: -; cdr3_length: 16; v_call: TRBV30; j_call: TRBJ1-1; d_call: TRBD1; cdr3_aa: CAWIPGQGGLNAEAFF; cdr3_nt: TGTGCCTGGATTCCGGGACAGGGGGGATTAAATGCTGAAGCTTTCTTT
clone_size: -; cdr3_length: 15; v_call: TRBV5-1; j_call: TRBJ2-5; d_call: TRBD1; cdr3_aa: CASSFGDRDEETQYF; cdr3_nt: TGCGCCAGCAGCTTCGGAGACAGGGACGAAGAGACCCAGTACTTC
clone_size: -; cdr3_length: 17; v_call: TRBV7-6; j_call: TRBJ2-1; d_call: TRBD2; cdr3_aa: CASSLERTSGRDNEQFF; cdr3_nt: TGTGCCAGCAGCTTAGAGCGGACTAGCGGGAGGGACAATGAGCAGTTCTTC
clone_size: -; cdr3_length: 16; v_call: TRBV6-5; j_call: TRBJ1-2; d_call: TRBD1; cdr3_aa: CASSYGTGGITRGYTF; cdr3_nt: TGTGCCAGCAGTTACGGGACAGGGGGCATAACGCGTGGCTACACCTTC
clone_size: -; cdr3_length: 13; v_call: TRBV30; j_call: TRBJ1-4; d_call: -; cdr3_aa: CACNRATNEKLFF; cdr3_nt: TGTGCCTGCAACAGGGCAACTAATGAAAAACTGTTTTTT
clone_size: -; cdr3_length: 18; v_call: TRBV5-5; j_call: TRBJ2-1; d_call: TRBD1; cdr3_aa: CASSLVGDRNRLLNEQFF; cdr3_nt: TGTGCCAGCAGCTTGGTAGGGGACAGGAACCGTCTTCTCAATGAGCAGTTCTTC
clone_size: -; cdr3_length: 15; v_call: TRBV11-2; j_call: TRBJ2-7; d_call: -; cdr3_aa: CASSLVGGANYEQYF; cdr3_nt: TGTGCCAGCAGCTTAGTTGGGGGGGCCAACTACGAGCAGTACTTC
clone_size: -; cdr3_length: 17; v_call: TRBV6-1; j_call: TRBJ2-5; d_call: TRBD1; cdr3_aa: CASSEPQGLGTIETQYF; cdr3_nt: TGTGCCAGCAGTGAACCACAGGGGCTAGGAACAATCGAGACCCAGTACTTC
clone_size: -; cdr3_length: 17; v_call: TRBV18; j_call: TRBJ1-5; d_call: -; cdr3_aa: CASSPLLVGGGNQPQHF; cdr3_nt: TGTGCCAGCTCACCACTCCTCGTTGGAGGAGGCAATCAGCCCCAGCATTTT
clone_size: -; cdr3_length: 15; v_call: TRBV5-4; j_call: TRBJ2-3; d_call: TRBD2; cdr3_aa: CASRREGHSTDTQYF; cdr3_nt: TGTGCCAGCAGACGGGAGGGCCATAGCACAGATACGCAGTATTTT
clone_size: -; cdr3_length: 15; v_call: TRBV2; j_call: TRBJ2-1; d_call: -; cdr3_aa: CASKISLDSLYEQFF; cdr3_nt: TGTGCCAGCAAAATTAGTCTCGACTCATTGTATGAGCAGTTCTTC
clone_size: -; cdr3_length: 13; v_call: TRBV2; j_call: TRBJ2-7; d_call: -; cdr3_aa: CASSKVGVYERYF; cdr3_nt: TGTGCCAGCAGTAAAGTCGGAGTCTACGAGCGGTACTTC
clone_size: -; cdr3_length: 13; v_call: TRBV29-1; j_call: TRBJ2-3; d_call: TRBD2; cdr3_aa: CSVEVTRGDTQYF; cdr3_nt: TGCAGCGTTGAAGTGACGCGGGGGGATACGCAGTATTTT
clone_size: -; cdr3_length: 15; v_call: TRBV7-9; j_call: TRBJ1-1; d_call: -; cdr3_aa: CASSPRGGVDTEAFF; cdr3_nt: TGTGCCAGCAGCCCTCGCGGGGGGGTGGACACTGAAGCTTTCTTT
clone_size: -; cdr3_length: 16; v_call: TRBV3-1/TRBV3-2; j_call: TRBJ2-1; d_call: TRBD2; cdr3_aa: CASSLSGGASYNEQFF; cdr3_nt: TGTGCCAGCAGCCTTAGCGGGGGGGCCTCCTACAATGAGCAGTTCTTC
clone_size: -; cdr3_length: 14; v_call: TRBV18; j_call: TRBJ1-1; d_call: -; cdr3_aa: CASTQQGGNTEAFF; cdr3_nt: TGTGCCAGCACTCAACAGGGCGGGAACACTGAAGCTTTCTTT
clone_size: -; cdr3_length: 14; v_call: TRBV9; j_call: TRBJ2-1; d_call: -; cdr3_aa: CASSVTGTYNEQFF; cdr3_nt: TGTGCCAGCAGCGTAACAGGGACCTACAATGAGCAGTTCTTC
clone_size: -; cdr3_length: 17; v_call: TRBV28; j_call: TRBJ2-2; d_call: TRBD2; cdr3_aa: CASSSPPGLPNTGELFF; cdr3_nt: TGTGCCAGCAGTTCGCCACCGGGACTACCGAACACCGGGGAGCTGTTTTTT
clone_size: once; cdr3_length: 12; v_call: TRBV24-1; j_call: TRBJ1-2; d_call: -; cdr3_aa: CATSDLVDGYTF; cdr3_nt: TGTGCCACCAGTGATTTGGTAGATGGCTACACCTTC
clone_size: -; cdr3_length: 15; v_call: TRBV5-1; j_call: TRBJ1-2; d_call: TRBD1; cdr3_aa: CASSLTQGGDYGYTF; cdr3_nt: TGCGCCAGCAGCTTGACCCAGGGGGGTGACTATGGCTACACCTTC
clone_size: -; cdr3_length: 15; v_call: TRBV6-5; j_call: TRBJ2-7; d_call: -; cdr3_aa: CASSPKGGGAYEQYF; cdr3_nt: TGTGCCAGCAGCCCCAAGGGGGGGGGCGCCTACGAGCAGTACTTC
clone_size: -; cdr3_length: 11; v_call: TRBV30; j_call: TRBJ2-2; d_call: -; cdr3_aa: CALGGSGELFF; cdr3_nt: TGTGCCCTGGGGGGAAGCGGGGAGCTGTTTTTT
clone_size: -; cdr3_length: 19; v_call: TRBV27; j_call: TRBJ1-4; d_call: -; cdr3_aa: CASSPSRWGRGSTNEKLFF; cdr3_nt: TGTGCCAGCAGTCCATCCCGCTGGGGGCGAGGTTCAACTAATGAAAAACTGTTTTTT
clone_size: -; cdr3_length: 17; v_call: TRBV3-1/TRBV3-2; j_call: TRBJ1-1; d_call: TRBD1; cdr3_aa: CASSQGARDSMNTEAFF; cdr3_nt: TGTGCCAGCAGCCAGGGTGCACGGGACAGCATGAACACTGAAGCTTTCTTT
clone_size: -; cdr3_length: 16; v_call: TRBV6-1; j_call: TRBJ2-5; d_call: TRBD2; cdr3_aa: CASSAVAGDLQETQYF; cdr3_nt: TGTGCCAGCAGTGCGGTAGCGGGAGATCTCCAAGAGACCCAGTACTTC
clone_size: -; cdr3_length: 13; v_call: TRBV18; j_call: TRBJ2-1; d_call: -; cdr3_aa: CASSRSRYNEQFF; cdr3_nt: TGTGCCAGCTCACGAAGCCGATACAATGAGCAGTTCTTC
clone_size: -; cdr3_length: 14; v_call: TRBV18; j_call: TRBJ1-1; d_call: TRBD1; cdr3_aa: CASSPIQGATEAFF; cdr3_nt: TGTGCCAGCTCACCAATACAGGGGGCGACTGAAGCTTTCTTT
clone_size: -; cdr3_length: 13; v_call: TRBV18; j_call: TRBJ1-2; d_call: -; cdr3_aa: CASSPDGNYGYTF; cdr3_nt: TGTGCCAGCTCCCCCGACGGGAACTATGGCTACACCTTC
clone_size: -; cdr3_length: 15; v_call: TRBV5-6; j_call: TRBJ1-2; d_call: -; cdr3_aa: CASSPLWGGLYGYTF; cdr3_nt: TGTGCCAGCAGCCCCTTATGGGGGGGCCTCTATGGCTACACCTTC
clone_size: -; cdr3_length: 12; v_call: TRBV2; j_call: TRBJ2-3; d_call: TRBD2; cdr3_aa: CASSERGGSQYF; cdr3_nt: TGTGCCAGCAGTGAGCGGGGGGGCTCGCAGTATTTT
clone_size: -; cdr3_length: 12; v_call: TRBV2; j_call: TRBJ1-1; d_call: -; cdr3_aa: CASSEQESEAFF; cdr3_nt: TGTGCCAGCAGTGAACAGGAAAGTGAAGCTTTCTTT
clone_size: once; cdr3_length: 14; v_call: TRBV11-2; j_call: TRBJ2-3; d_call: -; cdr3_aa: CASSPRDSRDTQYF; cdr3_nt: TGTGCCAGCAGCCCCCGGGACTCAAGAGATACGCAGTATTTT
clone_size: -; cdr3_length: 13; v_call: TRBV10-3; j_call: TRBJ1-5; d_call: -; cdr3_aa: CAISGQENQPQHF; cdr3_nt: TGTGCCATCAGTGGACAGGAAAATCAGCCCCAGCATTTT
clone_size: -; cdr3_length: 17; v_call: TRBV7-9; j_call: TRBJ1-6; d_call: TRBD1; cdr3_aa: CASSRATGVRSNSPLHF; cdr3_nt: TGTGCCAGCTCACGCGCGACAGGGGTGAGGAGTAATTCACCCCTCCACTTT
clone_size: -; cdr3_length: 14; v_call: TRBV5-6; j_call: TRBJ1-1; d_call: -; cdr3_aa: CASSSGEGDTEAFF; cdr3_nt: TGTGCCAGCAGCTCAGGGGAAGGGGACACTGAAGCTTTCTTT
clone_size: -; cdr3_length: 16; v_call: TRBV5-6; j_call: TRBJ2-5; d_call: -; cdr3_aa: CASSLITGGDQETQYF; cdr3_nt: TGTGCCAGCAGCTTGATTACAGGTGGGGACCAAGAGACCCAGTACTTC
clone_size: -; cdr3_length: 15; v_call: TRBV7-9; j_call: TRBJ2-1; d_call: -; cdr3_aa: CASSSTGIPYNEQFF; cdr3_nt: TGTGCCAGCAGCTCTACAGGGATCCCCTACAATGAGCAGTTCTTC
clone_size: -; cdr3_length: 17; v_call: TRBV28; j_call: TRBJ2-4; d_call: TRBD2; cdr3_aa: CASSILGLAGAKNIQYF; cdr3_nt: TGTGCCAGCAGCATATTGGGACTAGCGGGAGCCAAAAACATTCAGTACTTC
clone_size: -; cdr3_length: 15; v_call: TRBV11-2; j_call: TRBJ1-5; d_call: -; cdr3_aa: CASSLKTGTISPQHF; cdr3_nt: TGTGCCAGCAGCCTAAAAACAGGGACAATCAGCCCCCAGCATTTT
clone_size: -; cdr3_length: 15; v_call: TRBV28; j_call: TRBJ1-1; d_call: TRBD1; cdr3_aa: CASSLTGAFGTEAFF; cdr3_nt: TGTGCCAGCAGCCTGACAGGGGCGTTTGGGACTGAAGCTTTCTTT
clone_size: -; cdr3_length: 14; v_call: TRBV10-2; j_call: TRBJ2-2; d_call: -; cdr3_aa: CASRPQLFTGELFF; cdr3_nt: TGCGCCAGCAGGCCTCAACTCTTCACCGGGGAGCTGTTTTTT
clone_size: -; cdr3_length: 14; v_call: TRBV5-1; j_call: TRBJ2-3; d_call: -; cdr3_aa: CASSLERGSDTQYF; cdr3_nt: TGCGCCAGCAGCTTGGAGAGGGGGTCAGATACGCAGTATTTT
clone_size: -; cdr3_length: 15; v_call: TRBV11-1; j_call: TRBJ1-1; d_call: TRBD1; cdr3_aa: CASSWGTGNVNEAFF; cdr3_nt: TGTGCCAGCAGCTGGGGGACAGGGAATGTTAATGAAGCTTTCTTT
clone_size: -; cdr3_length: 14; v_call: TRBV18; j_call: TRBJ2-5; d_call: -; cdr3_aa: CASSPPEIQETQYF; cdr3_nt: TGTGCCAGCTCACCACCGGAGATCCAAGAGACCCAGTACTTC
clone_size: -; cdr3_length: 20; v_call: TRBV7-3; j_call: TRBJ2-3; d_call: TRBD2; cdr3_aa: CASSLTGLAGVGSSTDTQYF; cdr3_nt: TGTGCCAGCAGCTTAACGGGACTAGCGGGAGTGGGTTCCAGCACAGATACGCAGTATTTT
clone_size: -; cdr3_length: 14; v_call: TRBV5-1; j_call: TRBJ1-2; d_call: -; cdr3_aa: CASSLKPDNYGYTF; cdr3_nt: TGCGCCAGCAGCTTGAAGCCCGATAACTATGGCTACACCTTC
clone_size: -; cdr3_length: 15; v_call: TRBV19; j_call: TRBJ2-2; d_call: -; cdr3_aa: CASSIFNSGTGELFF; cdr3_nt: TGTGCCAGTAGTATTTTTAATTCCGGGACCGGGGAGCTGTTTTTT